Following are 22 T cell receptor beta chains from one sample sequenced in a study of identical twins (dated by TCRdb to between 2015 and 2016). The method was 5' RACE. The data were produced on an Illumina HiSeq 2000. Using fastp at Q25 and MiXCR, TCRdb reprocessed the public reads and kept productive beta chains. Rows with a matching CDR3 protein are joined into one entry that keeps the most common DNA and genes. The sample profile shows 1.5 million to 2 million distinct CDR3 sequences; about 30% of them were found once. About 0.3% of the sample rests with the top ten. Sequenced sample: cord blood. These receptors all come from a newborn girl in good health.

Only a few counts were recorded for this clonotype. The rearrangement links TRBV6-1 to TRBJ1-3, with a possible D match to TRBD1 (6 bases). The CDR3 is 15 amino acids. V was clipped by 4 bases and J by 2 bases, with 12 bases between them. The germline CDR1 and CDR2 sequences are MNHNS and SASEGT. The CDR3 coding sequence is TGTGCCAGCAGTGTACAGGGAGCAACTGGAAACACCATATATTTT. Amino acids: CASSVQGATGNTIYF.

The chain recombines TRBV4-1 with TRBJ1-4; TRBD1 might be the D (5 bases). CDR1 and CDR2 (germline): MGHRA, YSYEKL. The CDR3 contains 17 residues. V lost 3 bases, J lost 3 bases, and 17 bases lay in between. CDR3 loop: CASSQLPGTGSNEKLFF. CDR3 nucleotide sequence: TGCGCCAGCAGCCAGCTTCCCGGGACGGGTTCTAATGAAAAACTGTTTTTT.

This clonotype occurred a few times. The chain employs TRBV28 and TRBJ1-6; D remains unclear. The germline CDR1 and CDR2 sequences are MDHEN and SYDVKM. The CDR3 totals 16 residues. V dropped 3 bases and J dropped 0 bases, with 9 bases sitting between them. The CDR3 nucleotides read TGTGCCAGCAGTTTTCGGTGGAGCTCCTATAATTCACCCCTCCACTTT. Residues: CASSFRWSSYNSPLHF.

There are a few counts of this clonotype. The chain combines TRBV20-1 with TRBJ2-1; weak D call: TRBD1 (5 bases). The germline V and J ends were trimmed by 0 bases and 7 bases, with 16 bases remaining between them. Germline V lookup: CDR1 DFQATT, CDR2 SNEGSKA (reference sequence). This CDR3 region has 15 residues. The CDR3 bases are TGCAGTGCTAGAGATGGGGCAGGGTCGAGTAATGAGCAGTTCTTC. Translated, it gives CSARDGAGSSNEQFF.

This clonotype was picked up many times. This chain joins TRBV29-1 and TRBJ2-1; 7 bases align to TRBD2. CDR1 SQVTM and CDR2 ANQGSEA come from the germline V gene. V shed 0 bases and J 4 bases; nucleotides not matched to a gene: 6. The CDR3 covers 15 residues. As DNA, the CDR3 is TGCAGCGTTGAAGATGCGGGGACTAAATACAATGAGCAGTTCTTC. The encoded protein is CSVEDAGTKYNEQFF.

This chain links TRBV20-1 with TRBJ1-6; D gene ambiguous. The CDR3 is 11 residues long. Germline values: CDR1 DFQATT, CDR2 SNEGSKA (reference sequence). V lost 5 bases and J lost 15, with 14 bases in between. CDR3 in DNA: TGCAGTGCTCATAACACGGGATACCTCCACTTT. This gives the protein CSAHNTGYLHF.

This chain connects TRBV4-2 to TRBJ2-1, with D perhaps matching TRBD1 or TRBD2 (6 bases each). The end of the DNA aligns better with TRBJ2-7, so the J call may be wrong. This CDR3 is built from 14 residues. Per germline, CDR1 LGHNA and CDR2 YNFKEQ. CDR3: CASGGGLTYNEQYF. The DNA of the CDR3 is TGTGCCAGCGGTGGGGGGCTTACCTACAATGAGCAGTACTTC.

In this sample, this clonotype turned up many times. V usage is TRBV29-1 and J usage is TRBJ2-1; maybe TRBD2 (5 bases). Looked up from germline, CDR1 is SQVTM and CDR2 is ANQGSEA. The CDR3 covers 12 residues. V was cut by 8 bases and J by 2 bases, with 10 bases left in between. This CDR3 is CSPLDTYNEQFF. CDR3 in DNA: TGCAGCCCACTAGACACCTACAATGAGCAGTTCTTC.

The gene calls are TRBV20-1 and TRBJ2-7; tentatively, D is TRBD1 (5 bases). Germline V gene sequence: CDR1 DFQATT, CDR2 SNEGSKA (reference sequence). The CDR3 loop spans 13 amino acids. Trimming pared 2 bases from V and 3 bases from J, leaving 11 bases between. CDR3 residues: CSARNPGHYEQYF. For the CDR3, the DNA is TGCAGTGCTAGAAACCCCGGACACTACGAGCAGTACTTC.

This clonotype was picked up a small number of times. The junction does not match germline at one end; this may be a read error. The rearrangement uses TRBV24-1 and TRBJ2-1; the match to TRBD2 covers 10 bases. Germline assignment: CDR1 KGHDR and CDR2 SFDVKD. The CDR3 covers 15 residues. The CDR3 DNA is TGTGCCACCAGTGACTCGGGACTAGCGTACAGTGAGCAGTTCTTC. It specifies CATSDSGLAYSEQFF.

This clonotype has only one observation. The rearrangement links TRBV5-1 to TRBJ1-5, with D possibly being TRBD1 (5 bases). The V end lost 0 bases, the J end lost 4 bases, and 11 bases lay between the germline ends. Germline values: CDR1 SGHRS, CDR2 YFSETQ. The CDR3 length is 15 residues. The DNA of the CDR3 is TGCGCCAGCAGCTTGGAAGGGTGGGGGAATCAGCCCCAGCATTTT. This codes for CASSLEGWGNQPQHF.

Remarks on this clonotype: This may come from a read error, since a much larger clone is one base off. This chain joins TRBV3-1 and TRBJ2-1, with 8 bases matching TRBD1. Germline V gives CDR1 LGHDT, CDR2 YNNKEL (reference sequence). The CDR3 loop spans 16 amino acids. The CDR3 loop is CACSPQTGGRYNEQFF. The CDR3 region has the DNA TGTGCCTGCAGCCCTCAAACAGGGGGACGGTACAATGAGCAGTTCTTC.

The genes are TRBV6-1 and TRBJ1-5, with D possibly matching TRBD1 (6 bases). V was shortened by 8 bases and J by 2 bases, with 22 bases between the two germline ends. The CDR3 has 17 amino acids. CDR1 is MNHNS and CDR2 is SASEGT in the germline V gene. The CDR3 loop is CASPQSQGRNRNQPQHF. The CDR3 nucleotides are TGTGCCAGCCCCCAATCCCAGGGGCGTAATCGCAATCAGCCCCAGCATTTT.

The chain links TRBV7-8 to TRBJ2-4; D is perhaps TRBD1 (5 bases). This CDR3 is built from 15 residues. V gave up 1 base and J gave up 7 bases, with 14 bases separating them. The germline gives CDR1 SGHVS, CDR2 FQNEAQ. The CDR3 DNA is TGTGCCAGCAGCTTAGAGGCAGCGACAGTCAACATTCAGTACTTC. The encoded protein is CASSLEAATVNIQYF.

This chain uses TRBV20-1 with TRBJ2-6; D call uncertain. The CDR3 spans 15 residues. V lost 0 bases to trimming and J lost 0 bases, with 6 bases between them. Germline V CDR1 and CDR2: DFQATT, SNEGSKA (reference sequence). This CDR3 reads CSARDSSSGANVLTF. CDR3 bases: TGCAGTGCTAGAGATAGCTCCTCTGGGGCCAACGTCCTGACTTTC.

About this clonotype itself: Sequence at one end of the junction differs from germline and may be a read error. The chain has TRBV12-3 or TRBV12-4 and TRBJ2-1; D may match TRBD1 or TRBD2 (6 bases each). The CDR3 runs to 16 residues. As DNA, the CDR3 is TGTGCCAGCAGCTTAGATCTCTCTGGGGGGCGGTATGAGCAGTTCTTC. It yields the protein CASSLDLSGGRYEQFF.

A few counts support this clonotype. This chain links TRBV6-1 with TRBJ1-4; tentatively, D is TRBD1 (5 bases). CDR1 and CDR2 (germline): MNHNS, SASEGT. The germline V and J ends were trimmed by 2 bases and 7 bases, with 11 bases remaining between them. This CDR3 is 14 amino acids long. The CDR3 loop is CASSEPRASEKLFF. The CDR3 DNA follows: TGTGCCAGCAGTGAACCCAGGGCTAGTGAAAAACTGTTTTTT.

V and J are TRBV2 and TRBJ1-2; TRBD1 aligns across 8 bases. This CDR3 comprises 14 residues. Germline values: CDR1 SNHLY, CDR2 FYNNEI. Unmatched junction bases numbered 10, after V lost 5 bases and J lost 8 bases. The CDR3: CASSKIATGAGYTF. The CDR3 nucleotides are TGTGCCAGCAGTAAAATCGCGACAGGGGCCGGCTACACCTTC.

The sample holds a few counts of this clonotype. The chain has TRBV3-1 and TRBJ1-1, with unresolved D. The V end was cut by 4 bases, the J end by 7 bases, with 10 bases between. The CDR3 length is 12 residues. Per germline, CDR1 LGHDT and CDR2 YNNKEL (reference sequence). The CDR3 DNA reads TGTGCCAGCAGCCTCCACCGGGGTGAAGCTTTCTTT. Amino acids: CASSLHRGEAFF.

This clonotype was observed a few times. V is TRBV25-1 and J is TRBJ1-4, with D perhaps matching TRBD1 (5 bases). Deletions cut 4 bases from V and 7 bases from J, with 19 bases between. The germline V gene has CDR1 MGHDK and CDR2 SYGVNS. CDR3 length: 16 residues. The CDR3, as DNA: TGTGCCAGCAGTGCCCGGGGAGTGGGGCGAGGTGAAAAACTGTTTTTT. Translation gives CASSARGVGRGEKLFF.

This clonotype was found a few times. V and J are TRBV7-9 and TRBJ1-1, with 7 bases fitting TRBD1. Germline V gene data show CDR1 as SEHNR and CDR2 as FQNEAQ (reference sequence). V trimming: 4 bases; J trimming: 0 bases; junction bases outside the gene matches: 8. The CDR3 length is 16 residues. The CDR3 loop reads CASSSHRTGMNTEAFF. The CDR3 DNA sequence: TGTGCCAGCAGCTCCCATCGGACAGGAATGAACACTGAAGCTTTCTTT.

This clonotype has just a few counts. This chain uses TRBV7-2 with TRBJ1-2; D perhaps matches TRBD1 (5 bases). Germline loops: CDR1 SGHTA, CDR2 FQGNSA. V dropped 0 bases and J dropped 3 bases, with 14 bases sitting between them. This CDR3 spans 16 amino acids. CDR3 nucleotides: TGTGCCAGCAGCTTAGCGGGTCGGGGGACTGACTATGGCTACACCTTC. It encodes CASSLAGRGTDYGYTF.